Following are 29 T cell receptor beta chains from one sample sequenced in a study of cytomegalovirus exposure and HLA in healthy donors. Primers included in the PCR were 60 Vbeta and 13 Jbeta primers. Method: immunoSEQ multiplex PCR; TCRdb's copy keeps in-frame clones and lacks some. The sample has 80,000 to 100,000 clones; 80% are singletons. The sample comprised PBMCs. The source of these receptors is a man aged 30 to 39 in good health and CMV-seronegative.

V usage is TRBV25-1 and J usage is TRBJ2-5; D remains unclear. V was trimmed by 10 bases and J by 5 bases, leaving 8 bases between them. CDR3 length equals 10 residues. From germline, CDR1 is MGHDK and CDR2 SYGVNS. The CDR3 DNA reads TGTGCCACCGCTCGGGAGACCCAGTACTTC. Its protein product is CATARETQYF.

This clone has just a few counts. The V call is TRBV10-3, the J call TRBJ1-5; a weak D match, TRBD1 (5 bases). The CDR3 runs to 16 residues. CDR1 and CDR2 from the germline V gene are ENHRY and SYGVKD. Trimming stripped 3 bases from V and 0 bases from J, with 12 bases between. The DNA for the CDR3 is TGTGCCATCAGTGATAGGGGAGGATATAGCAATCAGCCCCAGCATTTT. It is translated as CAISDRGGYSNQPQHF.

The rearrangement uses TRBV4-2 and TRBJ1-1; D gene unclear. The V end lost 0 bases, the J end lost 1 base, and 12 bases lay between the germline ends. The CDR3 contains 16 residues. Germline loops: CDR1 LGHNA, CDR2 YNFKEQ. The CDR3, as DNA: TGTGCCAGCAGCCAAGATCTGTGGCAGGCGAACACTGAAGCTTTCTTT. Its protein product is CASSQDLWQANTEAFF.

The genes are TRBV21-1 and TRBJ1-6; TRBD1 is taken as the D call from the table, unchecked against the DNA. TRBV21-1 is described as a pseudogene. The CDR3 runs 18 residues. The DNA for the CDR3 is TGTGCCAGCAGCAAAGGAGGACAGGGGGCCGAACGGCCATCACCCCTCCACTTT. The encoded protein is CASSKGGQGAERPSPLHF.

This clone was counted at least ten times. The chain is built from TRBV4-3 and TRBJ2-1, with D perhaps TRBD2 (5 bases). Germline CDR1 reads LGHNA; CDR2 reads YSLEER. Trimming left V 1 base short and J 5 bases short, with 9 bases between. The CDR3 runs 14 residues. The CDR3 DNA follows: TGCGCCAGCAGCCAAGGAGCGGCTAACAATGAGCAGTTCTTC. It is translated as CASSQGAANNEQFF.

This sequence joins TRBV30 and TRBJ1-6; 11 bases are a match to TRBD1. This CDR3 contains 15 residues. Germline V gene sequence: CDR1 GTSNPN, CDR2 SVGIG (reference sequence). The ends lost 3 bases at V and 10 bases at J; junction bases unmatched: 8. In DNA, the CDR3 is TGTGCCTGGAGCCACCGGGACAGGGGGAAATCACCCCTCCACTTT. As protein: CAWSHRDRGKSPLHF.

In this sample, this clone turned up once. The V and J genes are TRBV30 and TRBJ2-1; weak D call: TRBD1 (6 bases). This CDR3 is 13 amino acids long. The germline V gene encodes CDR1 GTSNPN and CDR2 SVGIG (reference sequence). V shed 2 bases and J shed 5 bases, with 10 bases lying between them. The CDR3 DNA reads TGTGCCTGGAGTCGCGACAGGAACAATGAGCAGTTCTTC. It translates to CAWSRDRNNEQFF.

The V gene is TRBV7-9, the J gene TRBJ2-5; 7 nucleotides line up with TRBD1. CDR1 and CDR2 (germline): SEHNR, FQNEAQ (reference sequence). This CDR3 is 15 amino acids long. Trimming removed 2 bases from V and 4 bases from J; junction bases left unmatched: 7. The CDR3 sequence: CASSLRTGLGETQYF. As DNA, the CDR3 is TGTGCCAGCAGCTTACGGACAGGACTCGGAGAGACCCAGTACTTC.

The chain links TRBV19 to TRBJ1-1; D not certain. Per germline, CDR1 LNHDA and CDR2 SQIVND (reference sequence). This CDR3 is 14 amino acids long. Trimming took off 5 bases at V and 5 bases at J, with 15 bases between the two ends. CDR3 nucleotides: TGTGCCAGTAGTTATGGCGGATCGGGGACTGAAGCTTTCTTT. It yields the protein CASSYGGSGTEAFF. The full variable domain, completed using reference TRBV19 and TRBJ1-1, is DGGITQSPKYLFRKEGQNVTLSCEQNLNHDAMYWYRQDPGQGLRLIYYSQIVNDFQKGDIAEGYSVSREKKESFPLTVTSAQKNPTAFYLCASSYGGSGTEAFFGQGTRLTVV.

The V gene is TRBV13, the J gene TRBJ2-7; 7 bases match TRBD1. The CDR3 has 18 residues. Trimming removed 1 base from V and 2 bases from J; junction bases left unmatched: 14. Germline CDR1 is PRHDT and CDR2 is FYEKMQ (reference sequence). CDR3 sequence: CASSLVGWGTEKTYEQYF. In DNA, the CDR3 is TGTGCCAGCAGCTTAGTAGGCTGGGGGACAGAGAAAACCTACGAGCAGTACTTC.

The V and J genes are TRBV4-2 and TRBJ2-6; D ambiguous. This CDR3 region has 14 residues. CDR1 LGHNA and CDR2 YNFKEQ come from the germline V gene. Between the trimmed V and J ends, which lost 2 bases and 2 bases, there was a span of 4 bases. The CDR3 here is CASSQTAGANVLTF. The CDR3 bases are TGTGCCAGCAGCCAAACGGCTGGGGCCAACGTCCTGACTTTC.

The chain recombines TRBV10-3 with TRBJ1-2; D call uncertain. The CDR3 consists of 15 residues. Germline lookup yields CDR1 ENHRY and CDR2 SYGVKD. The V gene lost 3 bases and the J gene lost 8 bases, with 19 bases spanning the gap. The CDR3 loop is CAISDPGSVGIGYTF. The CDR3 DNA follows: TGTGCCATCAGTGATCCGGGGTCCGTAGGAATCGGCTACACCTTC.

The chain combines TRBV5-1 with TRBJ2-3; D is undetermined. There are 15 residues in the CDR3. Trimming took 4 bases from V and 4 from J, leaving 16 bases between them. Germline lookup yields CDR1 SGHRS and CDR2 YFSETQ. CDR3 loop: CASSDLYRQADTQYF. The CDR3 DNA reads TGCGCCAGCAGCGATCTTTATCGACAAGCAGATACGCAGTATTTT.

The genes are TRBV4-1 and TRBJ1-2; 9 nucleotides match TRBD1. V lost 1 base and J lost 4; bases outside the gene matches: 10. Germline CDR1 MGHRA, CDR2 YSYEKL. This CDR3 has 17 residues. For the CDR3, the DNA is TGCGCCAGCAGCCAAGCGACAGGGGGAATCTTAGGCTATGGCTACACCTTC. As protein: CASSQATGGILGYGYTF.

The chain's CDR3 is CASSLVAGADTQYF. As DNA, the CDR3 is TGCGCCAGCAGCTTGGTAGCGGGAGCAGATACGCAGTATTTT. The chain joins TRBV5-1 to TRBJ2-3; TRBD2 aligns across 9 bases. The CDR3 spans 14 residues. V dropped 0 bases and J dropped 4; count of bases not matched to a gene: 0. The germline CDR1 and CDR2 sequences are SGHRS and YFSETQ.

This clone was seen once. V and J are TRBV15 and TRBJ2-7, with 8 bases identical to TRBD1. The V and J ends lost 0 bases and 11 bases, in that order; junction bases with no gene match: 6. CDR1 is LNHNV, CDR2 YYDKDF, per germline (reference sequence). The CDR3 contains 13 residues. DNA for the CDR3: TGTGCCACCAGCAGAGATCTCAAGGACAGGGAGTACTTC. Encoded protein: CATSRDLKDREYF.

The gene calls are TRBV5-4 and TRBJ2-5, with TRBD1 matching over 8 bases. Trimming at V came to 4 bases and at J to 7 bases, leaving 6 bases not matched to a gene. From germline, CDR1 is SGHNT and CDR2 YYREEE (reference sequence). There are 13 residues in the CDR3. CDR3 amino acids: CASSVDRAGTQYF. The CDR3, as DNA: TGTGCCAGCAGCGTGGACAGGGCGGGGACCCAGTACTTC.

This chain connects TRBV6-1 to TRBJ2-7, with 7 bases matching TRBD1. The CDR3 consists of 16 residues. Germline CDR1 reads MNHNS; CDR2 reads SASEGT. V dropped 2 bases and J dropped 5; count of bases not matched to a gene: 12. CDR3 nucleotides: TGTGCCAGCAGTGAAACCCGACAGGGTAGGGACCACGAGCAGTACTTC. Translated: CASSETRQGRDHEQYF.

This rearrangement joins TRBV21-1 to TRBJ2-3; the table's D call, TRBD2, was not checked against the DNA. TRBV21-1 is deemed a pseudogene. The CDR3 runs to 19 residues. In DNA form, the CDR3 reads TGTGCCAGCAGCAAAGGCGGGACTAGGAAGCCGATGGCCACAGATACGCAGTATTTT. Its protein product is CASSKGGTRKPMATDTQYF.

This sequence joins TRBV5-4 and TRBJ1-2; no definite D call. The V end was cut by 1 base, the J end by 6 bases, with 7 bases between. The germline V gene encodes CDR1 SGHNT and CDR2 YYREEE (reference sequence). This CDR3 region has 12 residues. DNA for the CDR3: TGTGCCAGCAGCTTGTCGCAGGATGGCTACACCTTC. Amino acids: CASSLSQDGYTF.

V and J are TRBV19 and TRBJ2-3; no firm D call. Germline V gene sequence: CDR1 LNHDA, CDR2 SQIVND (reference sequence). This CDR3 has 11 amino acids. The V end was cut by 7 bases, the J end by 6 bases, with 8 bases between. In DNA, the CDR3 is TGTGCCAGTACTAAATACGATACGCAGTATTTT. It is translated as CASTKYDTQYF.

V usage is TRBV30 and J usage is TRBJ2-7; D might be TRBD2 (6 bases). The V end was cut by 3 bases, the J end by 0 bases, with 15 bases between. The CDR3 is 15 residues long. The V gene's germline CDR1 is GTSNPN and CDR2 SVGIG (reference sequence). CDR3 coding DNA: TGTGCCTGGAGGAGGTTGGGGGGATCCTCCTACGAGCAGTACTTC. It codes for CAWRRLGGSSYEQYF.

A note on this clone: Other DNA sequences of this sample code for an identical CDR3. The chain combines TRBV4-1 with TRBJ1-1, with TRBD1 matching 11 bases. The CDR3 is 15 amino acids. After removal of 4 bases from V and 4 bases from J, the junction contained 5 bases not matched to a gene. Looked up from germline, CDR1 is MGHRA and CDR2 is YSYEKL. CDR3 region: CASSLSGTGGTEAFF. In DNA form, the CDR3 reads TGCGCCAGCAGCCTGTCTGGGACAGGGGGCACTGAAGCTTTCTTT.

CDR3 DNA sequence: TGTGCCAGCAGCTTTAGGGGATGGAACACTGAAGCTTTCTTT. Protein sequence: CASSFRGWNTEAFF. J is TRBJ1-1 and V is TRBV5-6; D is perhaps TRBD1 (5 bases). There are 14 residues in the CDR3. Trimming removed 2 bases at V and 1 base at J, with 9 bases between. Germline V gives CDR1 SGHDT, CDR2 YYEEEE.

This rearrangement joins TRBV13 to TRBJ1-5; 9 nucleotides match TRBD1. Per the germline V gene, CDR1 is PRHDT and CDR2 is FYEKMQ (reference sequence). V trimming: 5 bases; J trimming: 3 bases; junction bases outside the gene matches: 8. CDR3 length: 16 residues. CDR3 nucleotide sequence: TGTGCCAGCAGCCAACGGACAGGGGCCTACAATCAGCCCCAGCATTTT. It yields the protein CASSQRTGAYNQPQHF.

The chain has TRBV30 and TRBJ2-7, with a tentative D call TRBD2 (6 bases). The CDR3 consists of 12 residues. CDR1 and CDR2 (germline): GTSNPN, SVGIG (reference sequence). The ends were cut back, 8 bases at V and 4 bases at J, with 15 bases in the middle. The CDR3 protein is CAGTGGLYEQYF. The CDR3 nucleotides are TGTGCCGGAACTGGAGGGCTATACGAGCAGTACTTC.

The chain has TRBV5-1 and TRBJ1-4, with 9 positions matching TRBD1. V was clipped by 4 bases and J by 6 bases; unmatched bases: 7. The CDR3 totals 15 residues. Germline CDR1 is SGHRS and CDR2 is YFSETQ. CDR3 DNA: TGCGCCAGCAGCCCCGGCGGGACAGGGTATGAAAAACTGTTTTTT. This sequence encodes CASSPGGTGYEKLFF.

J is TRBJ1-6 and V is TRBV27; a weak D match, TRBD1 (5 bases). Trimming took 3 bases from V and 10 from J, leaving 13 bases between them. The length of the CDR3 is 14 residues. Germline CDR1 MNHEY, CDR2 SMNVEV (reference sequence). As DNA, the CDR3 is TGTGCCAGCAGTTTCGGAGGGGTAGGGTCACCCCTCCACTTT. This encodes CASSFGGVGSPLHF.

This clone was seen a single time. The chain joins TRBV7-9 to TRBJ1-1; possible D gene TRBD1, 5 bases. The CDR3 extends over 13 amino acids. Between the trimmed V and J ends, which lost 6 bases and 2 bases, there was a span of 10 bases. Germline assignment: CDR1 SEHNR and CDR2 FQNEAQ (reference sequence). CDR3 protein: CASRRGTNTEAFF. Written as DNA, the CDR3 is TGTGCCAGCAGGCGGGGGACCAACACTGAAGCTTTCTTT.